This record concerns one TCR beta chain sequence. Its target is unknown. Terminally differentiated effector memory CD45RA+ cells were excluded by CCR7 positive selection of CD45RO-negative cells. The data stem from a study of shared clonotypes between healthy human individuals. General study points: Non-shared clonotypes showed lower generation probabilities than clonotypes common to all four donors. It was only blood that was sampled, and tissue repertoires likely differ. Rarefaction analysis demonstrated incomplete sorted-subset sequencing notwithstanding large depth.

In the authors' methods: ImmunoSEQ only sent back junction sequences with no quality scores, so filtering was done differently. Data came from immunoSEQ multiplex PCR; TCRdb stores just in-frame clones and leaves some out. For V, J and clone size, that table is used; D and trimming come from the DNA. The sample carries some 2.1 million clones, roughly 95% recorded once. This CDR3 comprises 14 residues. V lost 7 bases and J 8 bases, leaving 15 bases between the germline ends. Germline loops: CDR1 LNHDA, CDR2 SQIVND (reference sequence). Source material: naive CD8+ T cells sorted from blood. The receptor's source is a man aged 18 to 30 in good health. The chain joins TRBV19 to TRBJ1-6; possible D gene TRBD1, 6 bases. The CDR3 nucleotides are TGTGCCAGTAATACCGGGACAACGCATTCACCCCTCCACTTT. Its protein product is CASNTGTTHSPLHF.